The 18 T cell receptor beta chains given below trace back to one sample, sequenced in a study of T cells in Graves' hyperthyroidism and ophthalmopathy. Template material for amplifying TCR beta CDR3 regions consisted of RNA transcripts. With the HTBI primer set, the TCR CDR3 went through a first round of RT-PCR. Using its own MiXCR run on the multiplex PCR reads, TCRdb lists one record per CDR3 protein. The sample lists a few hundred thousand distinct CDR3 sequences; approximately 14% were seen once. Material: blood. These TCRs come from a woman younger than 45 with Graves' hyperthyroidism.

There are many counts of this clonotype. The CDR3 DNA sequence: TGTGCCACCAGCCCTGCCGGACTCGAGGTAGCGGGAGAAAAGGGCGACAATGAGCAGTTCTTC. This sequence encodes CATSPAGLEVAGEKGDNEQFF. V usage is TRBV15 and J usage is TRBJ2-1, with 9 bases fitting TRBD2. Germline loops: CDR1 LNHNV, CDR2 YYDKDF (reference sequence). CDR3 length equals 21 residues. The V segment lost 5 bases and the J segment 5 bases; nucleotides outside the gene matches: 25.

This clonotype was seen many times. The CDR3 protein is CASSLMGPLFTDTQYF. The CDR3 nucleotides read TGTGCCAGCAGTTTAATGGGACCTCTATTCACAGATACGCAGTATTTT. This rearrangement joins TRBV28 to TRBJ2-3; D could derive from TRBD1 or TRBD2 (5 bases each). The germline CDR1 and CDR2 sequences are MDHEN and SYDVKM. Between the trimmed V and J ends, which lost 2 bases and 2 bases, there was a span of 14 bases. The CDR3 has 16 residues.

A few counts support this clonotype. This chain links TRBV4-1 with TRBJ1-1; D ambiguous. V was pared by 5 bases and J by 0 bases, with 13 bases between. Germline V CDR1 and CDR2: MGHRA, YSYEKL. The CDR3 extends over 15 amino acids. The CDR3 nucleotides are TGCGCCAGCAGCGTCCGAGGGCAGGTGAACACTGAAGCTTTCTTT. It codes for CASSVRGQVNTEAFF.

There are many counts of this clonotype. J is TRBJ2-7 and V is TRBV7-2, with 7 bases fitting TRBD1. The V gene end was trimmed by 4 bases and the J gene end by 6 bases; junction bases not matched to a gene: 6. This CDR3 contains 13 residues. CDR1 SGHTA and CDR2 FQGNSA come from the germline V gene. CDR3 in DNA: TGTGCCAGCAGCTATCCTAACAGGGGCGAGCAGTACTTC. This encodes CASSYPNRGEQYF.

Ten or more counts support this clonotype. The chain is built from TRBV20-1 and TRBJ1-5, with D tentatively TRBD1 (6 bases). There are 16 residues in the CDR3. Trimming removed 0 bases at V and 4 bases at J, with 16 bases between. Germline values: CDR1 DFQATT, CDR2 SNEGSKA (reference sequence). CDR3 bases: TGCAGTGCTAGAGATTTTAGGGGGGCGAGGAATCAGCCCCAGCATTTT. Amino acid sequence: CSARDFRGARNQPQHF.

The rearrangement links TRBV6-2 or TRBV6-3 to TRBJ2-1, with D unclear. Germline CDR1 MNHEY, CDR2 SVGEGT. The CDR3 spans 15 residues. With 3 bases removed from V and 5 bases from J, the gap between germline ends came to 14 bases. The CDR3 DNA reads as TGTGCCAGCAGTTATGTGGTCGGCCAGAACAATGAGCAGTTCTTC. This translates into CASSYVVGQNNEQFF.

A single count supports this clonotype. V and J are TRBV7-2 and TRBJ2-1, with D possibly being TRBD1 (6 bases). The germline gives CDR1 SGHTA, CDR2 FQGNSA. There are 13 residues in the CDR3. V lost 8 bases and J lost 5, with 13 bases in between. The CDR3 DNA follows: TGTGCCAGCGGGGGCTACCTAGACAATGAGCAGTTCTTC. Amino acids: CASGGYLDNEQFF.

The table lists this clonotype with a few counts. The junction does not match germline at one end; this may be a read error. This chain links TRBV7-9 with TRBJ2-1; maybe TRBD2 (5 bases). This CDR3 region has 15 residues. Germline lookup yields CDR1 SEHNR and CDR2 FQNEAQ (reference sequence). The DNA of the CDR3 is TGTGCCTGCAGTCAAGAACTAGGCGGCTACAATGAGCAGTTCTTC. It translates to CACSQELGGYNEQFF.

This clonotype was seen many times. This chain joins TRBV3-1 and TRBJ1-2; D gene uncertain. V was trimmed by 0 bases and J by 0 bases, leaving 8 bases between them. Germline V lookup: CDR1 LGHDT, CDR2 YNNKEL (reference sequence). The CDR3 spans 15 residues. CDR3 DNA sequence: TGTGCCAGCAGCCAAGATCCGGAAGCTAACTATGGCTACACCTTC. Translated, it gives CASSQDPEANYGYTF.

In its sample, this clonotype was seen many times. The V call is TRBV5-6, the J call TRBJ2-7; no clear D gene. CDR3 size: 12 residues. V lost 2 bases to trimming and J lost 5 bases, with 8 bases between them. The V gene's germline CDR1 is SGHDT and CDR2 YYEEEE. This chain's CDR3 is CASSFLRDEQYF. CDR3 nucleotides: TGTGCCAGCAGCTTCTTAAGGGACGAGCAGTACTTC.

This clonotype was detected ten times or more. The chain is built from TRBV28 and TRBJ2-1; 11 nucleotides match TRBD1. The CDR3 length is 19 residues. The V gene end was trimmed by 3 bases and the J gene end by 5 bases; junction bases not matched to a gene: 15. Per the germline V gene, CDR1 is MDHEN and CDR2 is SYDVKM. CDR3 in DNA: TGTGCCAGCAGTTTCGTGTCCTGGGCCCGGGACAGGGGGGACAATGAGCAGTTCTTC. Translation: CASSFVSWARDRGDNEQFF.

This clonotype has only a few counts. The chain uses TRBV11-2 and TRBJ2-5, with TRBD1 matching over 8 bases. Germline-derived CDR1 and CDR2 are SGHAT and FQNNGV. The trim removed 6 bases at V and 2 bases at J, leaving 2 bases unmatched. The CDR3 is 13 amino acids. CDR3: CASRGQDQETQYF. The CDR3 DNA sequence: TGTGCCAGCAGGGGACAGGATCAAGAGACCCAGTACTTC.

The rearrangement joins TRBV27 to TRBJ2-3; no definite D call. The CDR3 contains 13 residues. Germline V gives CDR1 MNHEY, CDR2 SMNVEV (reference sequence). Trimming pared 4 bases from V and 2 bases from J, leaving 7 bases between. The CDR3 protein is CASSSILTDTQYF. CDR3 in DNA: TGTGCCAGCAGTTCGATTCTCACAGATACGCAGTATTTT.

The V call is TRBV19, the J call TRBJ2-3; 7 positions agree with TRBD1. CDR1 is LNHDA, CDR2 SQIVND, per germline (reference sequence). The CDR3 has 16 amino acids. V was clipped by 4 bases and J by 1 base; unmatched bases: 8. The CDR3 here is CASSTYRGIGTDTQYF. The CDR3, as DNA: TGTGCCAGTAGTACCTACAGGGGAATCGGCACAGATACGCAGTATTTT.

The CDR3 loop is CASLGGGNNEQFF. As DNA, the CDR3 is TGCGCCAGCTTGGGAGGGGGTAACAATGAGCAGTTCTTC. The chain uses TRBV10-2 and TRBJ2-1, with D perhaps matching TRBD2 (7 bases). Germline CDR1 WSHSY, CDR2 SAAADI. Trimming removed 8 bases at V and 5 bases at J, with 13 bases between. There are 13 residues in the CDR3.

This clonotype has ten or more counts. The chain uses TRBV2 and TRBJ2-7; 12 bases are a match to TRBD1. Germline loops: CDR1 SNHLY, CDR2 FYNNEI. J lost 9 bases, V lost 6 bases, and 6 bases had no gene match. The CDR3 extends over 13 amino acids. CDR3 sequence: CASSSGQGARQYF. The CDR3 nucleotides are TGTGCCAGCAGCTCGGGACAGGGGGCGCGGCAGTACTTC.

This clonotype appeared many times. The CDR3 protein is CASSLLILAGVADTQYF. The CDR3 DNA reads as TGTGCCAGCAGCTTACTTATTTTGGCGGGAGTTGCGGATACGCAGTATTTT. The chain links TRBV7-2 to TRBJ2-3; 7 nucleotides agree with TRBD2. Looked up from germline, CDR1 is SGHTA and CDR2 is FQGNSA. Trimming at V came to 2 bases and at J to 6 bases, leaving 14 bases not matched to a gene. The CDR3 sequence is 17 residues long. The variable domain in full, completed from reference TRBV7-2 and TRBJ2-3, reads GAGVSQSPSNKVTEKGKDVELRCDPISGHTALYWYRQSLGQGLEFLIYFQGNSAPDKSGLPSDRFSAERTGGSVSTLTIQRTQQEDSAVYLCASSLLILAGVADTQYFGPGTRLTVL.

In the case of this clonotype: Since a much larger clone is just one base distant, this may be a read error. The gene calls are TRBV6-2 or TRBV6-3 and TRBJ1-2; perhaps TRBD1 as D (6 bases). The CDR3 extends over 13 amino acids. V was pared by 6 bases and J by 6 bases, with 14 bases between. Germline assignment: CDR1 MNHEY and CDR2 SVGEGT. The CDR3 DNA follows: TGTGCCAGCAGGACTGACAGGAACCATGGCTACACCTTC. Residues: CASRTDRNHGYTF.